This T cell receptor beta chain comes out of a study of cytomegalovirus exposure and HLA in healthy donors. Whole-study results and caveats: TCR beta V- and J-gene trimming was later associated with a missense DCLRE1C variant.

This clone occurred once. What it binds is not known. This PCR relied on a set of 60 Vbeta primers and 13 Jbeta primers. The assay was immunoSEQ multiplex PCR, and TCRdb's table has in-frame clones only and misses some. Altogether approximately 220,000 clones are present, approximately 80% being singletons, with the ten largest covering roughly 0.7%. Germline V CDR1 and CDR2: SGHNT, YYREEE (reference sequence). The trim removed 5 bases at V and 5 bases at J, leaving 6 bases unmatched. CDR3 length: 13 residues. This receptor was obtained from a boy aged 2 to 10 in good health and CMV-seronegative. Input material: PBMCs. The gene calls are TRBV5-4 and TRBJ2-7; TRBD2 matches at 8 bases. DNA of the CDR3: TGTGCCAGCAGACCCGGGACTAGTAACGAGCAGTACTTC. This translates into CASRPGTSNEQYF.